Following are 18 T cell receptor beta chains from one sample sequenced in a study of control samples from healthy donors and cancer patients (dated by TCRdb to about 2020). Receptor amplification or capture employed the immunoSEQ multiplex PCR assay. Held by TCRdb, this immuneACCESS table contains in-frame sequences only and omits some clones. Under half of the omission traces to an unresolved V gene where checked; the cause of the rest is unknown. This sample is represented by about 59,000 clones; roughly 90% of them were singletons. Approximately 1.5% of the sample goes to the ten largest clones. Sequencing was done on a sample of PBMCs. The origin of the receptors is a man aged 40-49 years with colorectal cancer.

The chain carries TRBV5-4 and TRBJ2-2, with D hard to call. The ends were cut back, 4 bases at V and 1 base at J, with 14 bases in the middle. Germline V CDR1 and CDR2: SGHNT, YYREEE (reference sequence). The CDR3 contains 16 residues. CDR3 amino acids: CASSPSVSKNTGELFF. The CDR3 nucleotides read TGTGCCAGCAGCCCGAGCGTCTCCAAGAACACCGGGGAGCTGTTTTTT.

The chain has TRBV18 and TRBJ1-2; tentatively, D is TRBD1 (5 bases). Germline V lookup: CDR1 KGHSH, CDR2 LQKENI. Trimming shortened V by 3 bases and J by 2 bases, and 10 bases separated the two germline ends. The CDR3 has 14 amino acids. The DNA for the CDR3 is TGTGCCAGCTCACCCTGGGGGGAAAACTATGGCTACACCTTC. Translating it yields CASSPWGENYGYTF.

This chain joins TRBV18 and TRBJ1-2; 10 bases fit TRBD1. V was clipped by 3 bases and J by 6 bases; unmatched bases: 7. The germline CDR1 and CDR2 sequences are KGHSH and LQKENI. The CDR3 extends over 15 amino acids. The CDR3 bases are TGTGCCAGCTCACCGTTCCGGGACAGGGGTAATGGCTACACCTTC. It codes for CASSPFRDRGNGYTF.

The rearrangement joins TRBV19 to TRBJ2-3; D gene ambiguous. This CDR3 contains 13 residues. The germline V gene has CDR1 LNHDA and CDR2 SQIVND (reference sequence). Trimming left V 2 bases short and J 4 bases short, with 7 bases between. The CDR3 region has the DNA TGTGCCAGTAGTATATCTTTAGCAGATACGCAGTATTTT. This gives the protein CASSISLADTQYF. The whole variable domain, remainder taken from reference TRBV19 and TRBJ2-3, is DGGITQSPKYLFRKEGQNVTLSCEQNLNHDAMYWYRQDPGQGLRLIYYSQIVNDFQKGDIAEGYSVSREKKESFPLTVTSAQKNPTAFYLCASSISLADTQYFGPGTRLTVL.

The V and J genes are TRBV5-4 and TRBJ2-7; tentatively, D is TRBD2 (7 bases). The V end lost 6 bases, the J end lost 5 bases, and 15 bases lay between the germline ends. This CDR3 spans 13 amino acids. Germline V gene lookup returns CDR1 SGHNT and CDR2 YYREEE (reference sequence). The CDR3 region is CASTQGGGHEQYF. The DNA for the CDR3 is TGTGCCAGCACCCAAGGGGGAGGGCACGAGCAGTACTTC.

The J gene is TRBJ1-1, the V gene TRBV2; the D is unclear. The CDR3 covers 14 residues. CDR1 is SNHLY, CDR2 FYNNEI, per germline. The V end lost 8 bases, the J end lost 1 base, and 14 bases lay between the germline ends. The CDR3 DNA reads as TGTGCCAGCGGGAAGACACAAGCGAACACTGAAGCTTTCTTT. Residues: CASGKTQANTEAFF.

CDR3 nucleotide sequence: TGCGCCAGCAGTGAAAGGAACACTGAAGCTTTCTTT. It is translated as CASSERNTEAFF. This chain joins TRBV10-1 and TRBJ1-1; no clear D. The V end was cut by 3 bases, the J end by 1 base, with 3 bases between. The CDR3 contains 12 residues. Germline-derived CDR1 and CDR2 are WNHNN and SYGVQD (reference sequence).

The chain couples TRBV25-1 to TRBJ1-2; D is uncertain. Germline V lookup: CDR1 MGHDK, CDR2 SYGVNS. The CDR3 is made up of 12 amino acids. V was pared by 3 bases and J by 5 bases, with 7 bases between. The CDR3 sequence: CASSESIYGYTF. The CDR3 nucleotides are TGTGCCAGCAGTGAGTCAATTTATGGCTACACCTTC.

This chain links TRBV19 with TRBJ1-4, with D possibly TRBD1 on 6 matching bases. CDR3 size: 15 residues. Germline CDR1 and CDR2: LNHDA and SQIVND (reference sequence). The V and J ends lost 5 bases and 0 bases respectively, with 10 bases between them. In DNA form, the CDR3 reads TGTGCCAGTAGTGCAACAGGGACAACTAATGAAAAACTGTTTTTT. Its protein is CASSATGTTNEKLFF.

This rearrangement joins TRBV6-1 to TRBJ1-1, with D unresolved. CDR1 and CDR2 from the germline V gene are MNHNS and SASEGT. Trimming pared 3 bases from V and 0 bases from J, leaving 8 bases between. The CDR3 length is 14 residues. The chain's CDR3 is CASSDLELNTEAFF. DNA of the CDR3: TGTGCCAGCAGTGATCTGGAGTTGAACACTGAAGCTTTCTTT.

V usage is TRBV6-5 and J usage is TRBJ2-7; D may be TRBD1 (8 bases). This CDR3 has 14 residues. Germline CDR1 MNHEY, CDR2 SVGAGI. The germline V and J ends were trimmed by 6 bases and 4 bases, with 16 bases remaining between them. CDR3 region: CASRNRGEGYEQYF. CDR3 in DNA: TGTGCCAGCAGAAACAGGGGGGAGGGTTACGAGCAGTACTTC.

This clone showed up just once. The chain is built from TRBV4-3 and TRBJ1-5; no firm D call. Germline V gene data show CDR1 as LGHNA and CDR2 as YSLEER. Trimming left V 0 bases short and J 3 bases short, with 9 bases between. The CDR3 has 15 amino acids. The CDR3 sequence is CASSQDSANNQPQHF. CDR3 bases: TGCGCCAGCAGCCAAGATTCAGCGAACAATCAGCCCCAGCATTTT.

The V call is TRBV27, the J call TRBJ1-2; D is ambiguous. V lost 2 bases, J lost 7 bases, and 11 bases lay in between. Looked up from germline, CDR1 is MNHEY and CDR2 is SMNVEV (reference sequence). The length of the CDR3 is 13 residues. The CDR3 coding sequence is TGTGCCAGCAGTTTAGGCAACCACGGTGGCTACACCTTC. Its translation is CASSLGNHGGYTF.

The chain combines TRBV6-5 with TRBJ2-7; D may correspond to TRBD1 or TRBD2 (6 bases each). Germline loops: CDR1 MNHEY, CDR2 SVGAGI. V was trimmed by 2 bases and J by 4 bases, leaving 12 bases between them. The CDR3 is 14 residues long. The CDR3 nucleotides are TGTGCCAGCAGTTACGCCGGGGGCGTGTACGAGCAGTACTTC. It yields the protein CASSYAGGVYEQYF.

The V gene is TRBV3-1 (or the pseudogene TRBV3-2), the J gene TRBJ2-2, with 15 bases matching TRBD2. Germline lookup yields CDR1 LGHDT and CDR2 YNNKEL (reference sequence). Losses at the gene ends were 4 bases for V and 6 bases for J; bases not matched to a gene: 9. CDR3 size: 18 residues. CDR3 loop: CASSLRTSGGAVAGELFF. The CDR3 DNA reads TGTGCCAGCAGCCTTCGGACTAGCGGGGGGGCCGTGGCCGGGGAGCTGTTTTTT.

The V gene is TRBV25-1, the J gene TRBJ2-7; 10 nucleotides agree with TRBD1. This CDR3 contains 13 residues. Germline-derived CDR1 and CDR2 are MGHDK and SYGVNS. V was pared by 10 bases and J by 3 bases, with 6 bases of the junction left unmatched. This CDR3 reads CATAGDRGYEQYF. CDR3 bases: TGTGCCACCGCCGGGGACAGGGGCTACGAGCAGTACTTC.

The chain employs TRBV19 and TRBJ2-7, with D possibly matching TRBD1 (6 bases). Trimming took off 1 base at V and 2 bases at J, with 6 bases between the two ends. This CDR3 has 13 residues. Germline CDR1 reads LNHDA; CDR2 reads SQIVND (reference sequence). The CDR3 reads CASSIGQAYEQYF. The CDR3 nucleotides read TGTGCCAGTAGTATAGGACAGGCCTACGAGCAGTACTTC. Full variable domain (outside the CDR3, taken from reference TRBV19 and TRBJ2-7): DGGITQSPKYLFRKEGQNVTLSCEQNLNHDAMYWYRQDPGQGLRLIYYSQIVNDFQKGDIAEGYSVSREKKESFPLTVTSAQKNPTAFYLCASSIGQAYEQYFGPGTRLTVT.

The chain recombines TRBV9 with TRBJ2-1; tentatively, D is TRBD2 (6 bases). The CDR3 runs 17 residues. Germline values: CDR1 SGDLS, CDR2 YYNGEE. V lost 0 bases and J lost 0, with 13 bases in between. The CDR3 DNA is TGTGCCAGCAGCGTAGATGCGCGGGGCCGCTCCTACAATGAGCAGTTCTTC. It encodes CASSVDARGRSYNEQFF. Drawing the rest from reference TRBV9 and TRBJ2-1, the complete variable domain is DSGVTQTPKHLITATGQRVTLRCSPRSGDLSVYWYQQSLDQGLQFLIQYYNGEERAKGNILERFSAQQFPDLHSELNLSSLELGDSALYFCASSVDARGRSYNEQFFGPGTRLTVL.